The entry below describes one T cell receptor (beta chain). This entry belongs to a study of blood T cell repertoires in COVID-19. The CDR3 is 14 amino acids. Germline CDR1 MGHDK, CDR2 SYGVNS. V shed 4 bases and J shed 6 bases, with 13 bases lying between them. The study recruited people aged 18 to 89 years across roughly 25 US areas. In Cohort 3, a recovered donor had either two negative PCRs, clearance, or symptom resolution. In the original analysis: Amplification of reference gene primers was used by the study to estimate nucleated cell counts. The table came from immunoSEQ multiplex PCR; TCRdb's copy has only in-frame clones and leaves some out. That table furnishes V, J and clone size, whereas the DNA furnished D and trimming. The sample holds 200,000 to 250,000 clones, approximately 80% seen once.

The clonotype comes from a man aged 35-49 years who had recovered from COVID-19. Material: PBMCs or T cells enriched from blood (not recorded which). The genes are TRBV25-1 and TRBJ2-1; maybe TRBD2 (6 bases). The CDR3 loop is CASSGSGLGNEQFF. The CDR3 coding sequence is TGTGCCAGCAGTGGGAGCGGGCTCGGCAATGAGCAGTTCTTC.